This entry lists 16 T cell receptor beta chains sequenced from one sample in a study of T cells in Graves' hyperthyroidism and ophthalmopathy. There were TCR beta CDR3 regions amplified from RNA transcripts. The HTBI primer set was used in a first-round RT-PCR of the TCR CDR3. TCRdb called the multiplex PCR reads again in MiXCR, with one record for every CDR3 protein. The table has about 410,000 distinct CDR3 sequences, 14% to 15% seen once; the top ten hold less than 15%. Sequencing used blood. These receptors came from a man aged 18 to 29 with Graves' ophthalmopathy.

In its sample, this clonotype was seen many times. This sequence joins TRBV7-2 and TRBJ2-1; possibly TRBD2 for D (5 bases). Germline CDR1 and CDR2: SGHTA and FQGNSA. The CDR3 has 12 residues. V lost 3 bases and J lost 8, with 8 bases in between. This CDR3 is CASSLQRYEQFF. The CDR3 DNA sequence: TGTGCCAGCAGCTTGCAGCGGTATGAGCAGTTCTTC. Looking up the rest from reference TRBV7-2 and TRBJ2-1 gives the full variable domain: GAGVSQSPSNKVTEKGKDVELRCDPISGHTALYWYRQSLGQGLEFLIYFQGNSAPDKSGLPSDRFSAERTGGSVSTLTIQRTQQEDSAVYLCASSLQRYEQFFGPGTRLTVL.

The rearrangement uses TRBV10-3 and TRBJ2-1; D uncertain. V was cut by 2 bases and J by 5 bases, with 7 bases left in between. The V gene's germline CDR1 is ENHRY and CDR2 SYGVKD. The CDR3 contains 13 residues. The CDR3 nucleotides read TGTGCCATCAGTGAGGGGCAGAACAATGAGCAGTTCTTC. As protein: CAISEGQNNEQFF.

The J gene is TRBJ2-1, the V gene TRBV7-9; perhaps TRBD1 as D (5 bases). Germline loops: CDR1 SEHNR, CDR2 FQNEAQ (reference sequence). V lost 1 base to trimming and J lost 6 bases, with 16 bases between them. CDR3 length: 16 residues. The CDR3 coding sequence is TGTGCCAGCAGCTTAGGGTCTCAGGGCCTTTTCAATGAGCAGTTCTTC. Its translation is CASSLGSQGLFNEQFF.

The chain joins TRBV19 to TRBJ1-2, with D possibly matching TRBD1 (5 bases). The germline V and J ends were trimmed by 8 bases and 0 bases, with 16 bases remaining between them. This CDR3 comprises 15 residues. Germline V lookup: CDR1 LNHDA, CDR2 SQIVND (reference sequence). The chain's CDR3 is CASLISTASNYGYTF. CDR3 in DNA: TGTGCCAGTCTTATATCGACAGCTTCTAACTATGGCTACACCTTC.

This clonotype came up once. The CDR3 nucleotides are TGTGCCAGCAGTTTAGAGGTGGCAGGGGTTGTTGGCTACACCTTC. This gives the protein CASSLEVAGVVGYTF. The gene calls are TRBV12-3 or TRBV12-4 and TRBJ1-2, with a possible D match to TRBD1 (6 bases). The V end was cut by 1 base, the J end by 7 bases, with 16 bases between. This CDR3 is built from 15 residues.

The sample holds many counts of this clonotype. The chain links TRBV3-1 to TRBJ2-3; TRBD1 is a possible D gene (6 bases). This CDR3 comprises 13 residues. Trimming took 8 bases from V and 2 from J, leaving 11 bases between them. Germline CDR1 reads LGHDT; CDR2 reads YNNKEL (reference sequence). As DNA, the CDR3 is TGTGCCAGCGTGGGGGCCAACACAGATACGCAGTATTTT. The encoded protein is CASVGANTDTQYF.

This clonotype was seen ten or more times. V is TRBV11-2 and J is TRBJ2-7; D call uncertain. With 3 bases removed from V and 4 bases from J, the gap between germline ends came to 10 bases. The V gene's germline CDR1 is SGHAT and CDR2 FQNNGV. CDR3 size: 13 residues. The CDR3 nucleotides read TGTGCCAGCAGCTTCTCTAGGGAATACGAGCAGTACTTC. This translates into CASSFSREYEQYF.

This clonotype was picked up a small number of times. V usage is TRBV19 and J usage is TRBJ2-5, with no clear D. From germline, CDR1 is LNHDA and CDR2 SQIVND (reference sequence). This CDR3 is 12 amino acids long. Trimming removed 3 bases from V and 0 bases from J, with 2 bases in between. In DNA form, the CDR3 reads TGTGCCAGTAGTATGGACCAAGAGACCCAGTACTTC. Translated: CASSMDQETQYF.

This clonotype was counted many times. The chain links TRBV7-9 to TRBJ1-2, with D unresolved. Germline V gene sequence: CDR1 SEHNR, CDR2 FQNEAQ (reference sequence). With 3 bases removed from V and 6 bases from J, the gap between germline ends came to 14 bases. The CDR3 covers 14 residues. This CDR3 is CASSFLGPEDGYTF. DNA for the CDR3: TGTGCCAGCAGCTTCCTAGGCCCGGAGGATGGCTACACCTTC.

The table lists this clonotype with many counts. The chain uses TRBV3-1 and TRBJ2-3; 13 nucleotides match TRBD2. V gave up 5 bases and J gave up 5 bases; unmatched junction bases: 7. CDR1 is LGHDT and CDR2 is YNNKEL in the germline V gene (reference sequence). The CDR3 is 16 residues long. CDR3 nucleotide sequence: TGTGCCAGCAGCGGATGGACTAGCGGGGGTGGAGATACGCAGTATTTT. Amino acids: CASSGWTSGGGDTQYF.

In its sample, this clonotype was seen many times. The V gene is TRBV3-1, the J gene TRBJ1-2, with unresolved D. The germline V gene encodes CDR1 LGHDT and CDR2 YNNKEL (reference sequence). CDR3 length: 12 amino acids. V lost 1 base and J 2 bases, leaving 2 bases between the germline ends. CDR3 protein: CASSQGNYGYTF. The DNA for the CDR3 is TGTGCCAGCAGCCAAGGGAACTATGGCTACACCTTC.

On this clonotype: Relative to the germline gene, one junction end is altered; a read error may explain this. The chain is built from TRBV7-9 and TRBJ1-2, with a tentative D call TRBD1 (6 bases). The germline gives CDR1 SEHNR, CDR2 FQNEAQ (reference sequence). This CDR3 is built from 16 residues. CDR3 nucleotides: TGCGCCAGCAGCCAAGATTGGGGGGGCGTAGGCTATGGCTACACCTTC. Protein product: CASSQDWGGVGYGYTF.

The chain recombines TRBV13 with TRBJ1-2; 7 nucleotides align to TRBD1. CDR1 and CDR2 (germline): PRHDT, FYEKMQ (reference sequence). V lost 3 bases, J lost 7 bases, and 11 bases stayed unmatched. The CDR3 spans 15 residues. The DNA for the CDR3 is TGTGCCAGCAGCTTTGACAGGGAGAGGATGGGTGGCTACACCTTC. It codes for CASSFDRERMGGYTF. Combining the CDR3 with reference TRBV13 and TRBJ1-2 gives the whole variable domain AAGVIQSPRHLIKEKRETATLKCYPIPRHDTVYWYQQGPGQDPQFLISFYEKMQSDKGSIPDRFSAQQFSDYHSELNMSSLELGDSALYFCASSFDRERMGGYTFGSGTRLTVV.

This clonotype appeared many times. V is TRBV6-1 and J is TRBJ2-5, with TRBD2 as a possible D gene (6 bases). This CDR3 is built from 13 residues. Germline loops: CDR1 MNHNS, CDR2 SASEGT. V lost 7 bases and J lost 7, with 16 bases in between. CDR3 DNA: TGTGCCAGCACTCGGGGGACTCCCTGGACCCAGTACTTC. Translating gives CASTRGTPWTQYF.

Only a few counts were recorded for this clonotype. The CDR3 here is CASKGGNVGEKLFF. The CDR3 bases are TGCGCCAGCAAGGGTGGGAATGTTGGTGAAAAACTGTTTTTT. The rearrangement joins TRBV5-1 to TRBJ1-4; D uncertain. Germline assignment: CDR1 SGHRS and CDR2 YFSETQ. With 6 bases removed from V and 7 bases from J, the gap between germline ends came to 16 bases. This CDR3 region has 14 residues.

The CDR3 loop reads CASAGLAGGELFF. The CDR3 coding sequence is TGTGCCAGCGCTGGACTAGCGGGCGGGGAGCTGTTTTTT. The rearrangement uses TRBV4-2 and TRBJ2-2; 11 nucleotides match TRBD2. The CDR3 is 13 amino acids. Germline V gene sequence: CDR1 LGHNA, CDR2 YNFKEQ. The J segment lost 7 bases and the V segment lost 8 bases, leaving 3 bases of the junction unmatched.